What follows are 9 T cell receptor beta chains derived from one specimen sequenced in a study of patients and donors after allogeneic stem cell transplantation. A single record per CDR3 protein comes from TCRdb applying MiXCR to the RT-PCR reads. Of roughly 150,000 distinct CDR3 sequences listed, 24% were seen once; the top ten hold 20% to 30%. The sequencing sample was made of blood, either unsorted or a sorted T cell fraction (not recorded which). The source is a human donor who was either an allogeneic HSCT recipient or a stem cell or donor lymphocyte infusion donor (not recorded which). It is not recorded whose cells these are; they may come from a transplant donor.

This clonotype was counted between two and nine times. The V gene is TRBV5-6, the J gene TRBJ1-6; the D gene is possibly TRBD1 (5 bases). Between the trimmed V and J ends, which lost 0 bases and 7 bases, there was a span of 11 bases. The CDR3 has 15 residues. Germline loops: CDR1 SGHDT, CDR2 YYEEEE. CDR3 region: CASSLGEGHNSPLHF. The CDR3 bases are TGTGCCAGCAGCTTGGGGGAAGGACACAATTCACCCCTCCACTTT.

This clonotype showed up just a few times. The chain uses TRBV5-1 and TRBJ1-2; TRBD1 matches 7 bases. This CDR3 has 15 amino acids. Losses at the gene ends were 4 bases for V and 6 bases for J; bases not matched to a gene: 12. CDR1 and CDR2 from the germline V gene are SGHRS and YFSETQ. The CDR3 DNA sequence: TGCGCCAGCAGCCCCACGGGAGGGGGCGCGAATGGCTACACCTTC. Translating it yields CASSPTGGGANGYTF.

This clonotype was seen only a few times. The chain has TRBV6-2 or TRBV6-3 and TRBJ1-1; 7 bases align to TRBD1. The CDR3 totals 18 residues. In germline, CDR1 is MNHEY, CDR2 SVGEGT. J was trimmed by 6 bases and V by 4 bases; bases with no gene match: 20. The CDR3 DNA sequence: TGTGCCAGCAGTTCTCACCCGACCTCGGACAGGCCCCACTCTGAAGCTTTCTTT. It is translated as CASSSHPTSDRPHSEAFF.

This clonotype occurred a few times. The V and J genes are TRBV15 and TRBJ1-1; no clear D. Trimming removed 5 bases at V and 1 base at J, with 8 bases between. The germline gives CDR1 LNHNV, CDR2 YYDKDF (reference sequence). The CDR3 consists of 13 residues. DNA of the CDR3: TGTGCCACCAGCCGAAATTCGAACACTGAAGCTTTCTTT. Its translation: CATSRNSNTEAFF.

J is TRBJ1-4 and V is TRBV20-1, with D maybe TRBD1 (5 bases). V gave up 0 bases and J gave up 3 bases, with 14 bases separating them. Germline loops: CDR1 DFQATT, CDR2 SNEGSKA (reference sequence). The length of the CDR3 is 16 residues. CDR3 DNA: TGCAGTGCTAGAGATCCCAGGGCCGGGCCTAATGAAAAACTGTTTTTT. It is translated as CSARDPRAGPNEKLFF.

This chain connects TRBV18 to TRBJ2-5; TRBD1 or TRBD2 may be the D gene (5 bases each). The CDR3 contains 17 residues. Germline CDR1 KGHSH, CDR2 LQKENI. V lost 3 bases and J 6 bases, leaving 23 bases between the germline ends. DNA for the CDR3: TGTGCCAGCTCACCTTACACCGGGGCCAGAAGGGGAAAGACCCAGTACTTC. Translated: CASSPYTGARRGKTQYF.

The chain couples TRBV5-1 to TRBJ2-3; D is uncertain. CDR1 is SGHRS and CDR2 is YFSETQ in the germline V gene. Trimming took 4 bases from V and 2 from J, leaving 17 bases between them. This CDR3 spans 16 amino acids. The CDR3 region has the DNA TGCGCCAGCAGCCAAGCAGCGTCCATACACACAGATACGCAGTATTTT. It is translated as CASSQAASIHTDTQYF.

The V gene is TRBV5-6, the J gene TRBJ2-4; either TRBD1 or TRBD2 may supply D (6 bases each). This CDR3 comprises 17 residues. Per germline, CDR1 SGHDT and CDR2 YYEEEE. V lost 2 bases, J lost 5 bases, and 20 bases lay in between. The CDR3 region has the DNA TGTGCCAGCAGCTTTTTGGGTTGGGGGGCTAGGGAAAACATTCAGTACTTC. Translated: CASSFLGWGARENIQYF.

The chain couples TRBV5-1 to TRBJ2-7; D is possibly TRBD1 (5 bases). Germline loops: CDR1 SGHRS, CDR2 YFSETQ. CDR3 length: 11 amino acids. V lost 2 bases, J lost 5 bases, and 5 bases lay in between. CDR3 sequence reads: CASSLQDEQYF. As DNA, the CDR3 is TGCGCCAGCAGCTTACAGGACGAGCAGTACTTC.